The 8 T cell receptor beta chains below come from one sample, sequenced in a study of cytomegalovirus exposure and HLA in healthy donors. The PCR had 60 Vbeta and 13 Jbeta primers. The protocol was immunoSEQ multiplex PCR, while the TCRdb copy is restricted to in-frame clones and leaves out a portion. This table holds roughly 180,000 clones, about 9% found once. Sequences were obtained from PBMCs. These receptors came from a woman between 25 and 40 years old in good health and CMV-seropositive.

The table lists this clone with a few counts. In DNA form, the CDR3 reads TGTGCCTGGAGTGTAGTGAAGTGGGCGGGGGCAGGGACTGAAGCTTTCTTT. Its protein product is CAWSVVKWAGAGTEAFF. V and J are TRBV30 and TRBJ1-1; perhaps TRBD1 as D (6 bases). CDR1 is GTSNPN and CDR2 is SVGIG in the germline V gene (reference sequence). The CDR3 spans 17 residues. The V and J ends lost 0 bases and 5 bases respectively, with 22 bases between them.

The table lists this clone with a few counts. This chain joins TRBV6-5 and TRBJ1-3; D gene ambiguous. The CDR3 spans 14 residues. Looked up from germline, CDR1 is MNHEY and CDR2 is SVGAGI. V shed 4 bases and J shed 0 bases, with 7 bases lying between them. CDR3 in DNA: TGTGCCAGCAGTTTTCTGAGCTCTGGAAACACCATATATTTT. It yields the protein CASSFLSSGNTIYF.

A few counts support this clone. This rearrangement joins TRBV6-4 to TRBJ1-1; D may be TRBD1 (5 bases). V lost 5 bases and J 0 bases, leaving 16 bases between the germline ends. This CDR3 is built from 16 residues. The germline gives CDR1 MRHNA, CDR2 SNTAGT. The CDR3 loop reads CASSPVIDRLNTEAFF. Here the CDR3 DNA reads TGTGCCAGCAGTCCGGTAATCGACAGACTGAACACTGAAGCTTTCTTT.

CDR3 sequence reads: CASSPRRGFYEQYF. CDR3 bases: TGTGCCAGCAGCCCGCGTCGGGGGTTCTACGAGCAGTACTTC. The chain joins TRBV5-6 to TRBJ2-7; the D gene is possibly TRBD2 (6 bases). The germline V and J ends were trimmed by 4 bases and 3 bases, with 14 bases remaining between them. Germline V gene data show CDR1 as SGHDT and CDR2 as YYEEEE. The CDR3 runs to 14 residues.

In this sample, this clone turned up a few times. This sequence joins TRBV7-3 and TRBJ2-3; unclear D gene. Germline V gene lookup returns CDR1 SGHTA and CDR2 FQGTGA. The CDR3 has 16 residues. V lost 2 bases and J 4 bases, leaving 16 bases between the germline ends. CDR3 coding DNA: TGTGCCAGCAGCTTATTAAAGCTCCGCGAGCCAGATACGCAGTATTTT. This encodes CASSLLKLREPDTQYF.

V is TRBV7-9 and J is TRBJ2-1, with TRBD2 as a possible D gene (5 bases). The CDR3 consists of 14 residues. The germline V and J ends were trimmed by 4 bases and 5 bases, with 12 bases remaining between them. Per the germline V gene, CDR1 is SEHNR and CDR2 is FQNEAQ (reference sequence). The CDR3 DNA follows: TGTGCCAGCAGCTCGACGGACGGGAACAATGAGCAGTTCTTC. Protein: CASSSTDGNNEQFF.

This clone showed up just a few times. The chain employs TRBV28 and TRBJ2-2; D is undetermined. Trimming pared 5 bases from V and 4 bases from J, leaving 8 bases between. The CDR3 totals 13 residues. CDR1 MDHEN and CDR2 SYDVKM come from the germline V gene. The DNA for the CDR3 is TGTGCCAGCAGTCGGTCGATCACCGGGGAGCTGTTTTTT. Translation: CASSRSITGELFF.

This clone turned up a few times. The rearrangement links TRBV5-1 to TRBJ2-5; TRBD2 agrees at 7 bases. V shed 1 base and J 2 bases; nucleotides not matched to a gene: 5. This CDR3 is built from 15 residues. In germline, CDR1 is SGHRS, CDR2 YFSETQ. This chain's CDR3 is CASSLTAGVQETQYF. The CDR3 DNA sequence: TGCGCCAGCAGCTTGACGGCGGGAGTGCAAGAGACCCAGTACTTC.